The TCR beta chain described here comes from a study of T cell responses to AZD1222 COVID-19 vaccine. Study as a whole: Analysis merged second doses at about 4 or about 12 weeks. Study outcomes and limitations: Possibly, clonal diversity was underestimated; donors were largely white British and included more females. Compared with day 0, the breadth and depth of the Spike-specific TCR repertoire rose significantly after two doses of AZD1222. Repertoires were collected only later (after the peak T cell response had occurred).

Using immunoSEQ multiplex PCR, the repertoire was profiled, and TCRdb retains in-frame clones only, with some absent. This sample has around 78,000 clones, with 70% to 85% found just once. Remarks on this clone: Its antigen is currently unknown.

This CDR3 contains 12 residues. With 8 bases clipped from V and 6 bases from J, the junction kept 5 bases outside the gene matches. The rearrangement joins TRBV12-3 or TRBV12-4 to TRBJ1-1, with 8 bases that match TRBD1. The source material was peripheral blood, sampled on day 0 of AZD1222 vaccination. The clonotype was recovered from an adult in good health. CDR3 sequence (DNA): TGTGCCAGCCAGGGGGCGTCCGCTGAAGCTTTCTTT. This translates into CASQGASAEAFF.